The 30 T cell receptor beta chains below come from one sample, sequenced in a study of T cell responses to AZD1222 COVID-19 vaccine. Using immunoSEQ multiplex PCR, the repertoire was profiled, and TCRdb retains in-frame clones only, with some absent. The repertoire has about 150,000 clones, around 88% of them found once; the top ten carry roughly 1.1%. This specimen was peripheral blood, taken 28 days after the second AZD1222 dose. These TCRs come from an adult who received the AZD1222 COVID-19 vaccine.

The chain recombines TRBV3-1 (or the pseudogene TRBV3-2) with TRBJ2-7, with D unresolved. Looked up from germline, CDR1 is LGHDT and CDR2 is YNNKEL (reference sequence). This CDR3 contains 13 residues. Trimming left V 0 bases short and J 6 bases short, with 9 bases between. Here the CDR3 DNA reads TGTGCCAGCAGCCAAGACCCCAGTAGCGAGCAGTACTTC. Amino acid sequence: CASSQDPSSEQYF.

The chain joins TRBV2 to TRBJ1-1, with TRBD1 matching over 7 bases. The CDR3 loop spans 11 amino acids. CDR1 is SNHLY, CDR2 FYNNEI, per germline. The V gene end was trimmed by 11 bases and the J gene end by 6 bases; junction bases not matched to a gene: 6. The CDR3 sequence is CAGQVGPEAFF. Written as DNA, the CDR3 is TGTGCCGGACAGGTAGGGCCTGAAGCTTTCTTT.

In its sample, this clone was seen a few times. V is TRBV27 and J is TRBJ1-1, with D possibly TRBD1 on 5 matching bases. V lost 7 bases and J 1 base, leaving 13 bases between the germline ends. CDR1 MNHEY and CDR2 SMNVEV come from the germline V gene (reference sequence). CDR3 length: 14 residues. The CDR3 loop is CASMKRGRNTEAFF. As DNA, the CDR3 is TGTGCCAGCATGAAACGGGGACGGAACACTGAAGCTTTCTTT.

V and J are TRBV5-4 and TRBJ2-7; 11 bases agree with TRBD1. Germline values: CDR1 SGHNT, CDR2 YYREEE (reference sequence). V shed 4 bases and J 7 bases; nucleotides not matched to a gene: 7. The CDR3 length is 14 residues. The CDR3, as DNA: TGTGCCAGCAGCATCGGACAGGGGGCTTGGGAGCAGTACTTC. Amino acids: CASSIGQGAWEQYF.

The rearrangement links TRBV12-3 or TRBV12-4 to TRBJ1-2; D is possibly TRBD1 (5 bases). The V end lost 8 bases, the J end lost 4 bases, and 14 bases lay between the germline ends. The CDR3 totals 13 residues. CDR3 residues: CASSLGDTYGYTF. Here the CDR3 DNA reads TGTGCCAGCTCCTTAGGGGATACCTATGGCTACACCTTC.

The chain is built from TRBV7-9 and TRBJ2-7; perhaps D is TRBD1 or TRBD2 (5 bases each). The CDR3 length is 14 residues. CDR1 SEHNR and CDR2 FQNEAQ come from the germline V gene (reference sequence). Trimming removed 6 bases at V and 6 bases at J, with 18 bases between. The CDR3 loop is CASRINGADGEQYF. CDR3 DNA sequence: TGTGCCAGCAGAATTAACGGGGCCGACGGCGAGCAGTACTTC.

J is TRBJ1-2 and V is TRBV6-6; D not resolved. This CDR3 region has 9 residues. Germline lookup yields CDR1 MNHNY and CDR2 SVGAGI (reference sequence). Trimming removed 5 bases at V and 10 bases at J, with 5 bases between. DNA of the CDR3: TGTGCCAGCAGTCCCTCCTACACCTTC. Its protein is CASSPSYTF.

The chain couples TRBV24-1 to TRBJ2-1, with 9 bases identical to TRBD1. The CDR3 is made up of 13 amino acids. In germline, CDR1 is KGHDR, CDR2 SFDVKD. V lost 9 bases, J lost 6 bases, and 5 bases stayed unmatched. The CDR3 spells CATGTGKGNEQFF. The CDR3 DNA follows: TGTGCCACCGGGACAGGGAAAGGCAATGAGCAGTTCTTC.

The chain links TRBV9 to TRBJ2-3, with 7 bases lining up with TRBD1. Germline loops: CDR1 SGDLS, CDR2 YYNGEE. The ends lost 0 bases at V and 3 bases at J; junction bases unmatched: 4. The CDR3 is made up of 15 amino acids. In nucleotides, the CDR3 is TGTGCCAGCAGCGTAGCCACAGGGGAAACAGATACGCAGTATTTT. Its protein is CASSVATGETDTQYF.

This chain connects TRBV5-1 to TRBJ2-2; no clear D gene. The CDR3 loop spans 15 amino acids. Germline V gene sequence: CDR1 SGHRS, CDR2 YFSETQ. The ends were cut back, 5 bases at V and 4 bases at J, with 15 bases in the middle. In nucleotides, the CDR3 is TGCGCCAGCAGTGTCATGAGTCCCGGCACCGGGGAGCTGTTTTTT. Translating gives CASSVMSPGTGELFF. Full variable domain (remainder filled in from reference TRBV5-1 and TRBJ2-2): KAGVTQTPRYLIKTRGQQVTLSCSPISGHRSVSWYQQTPGQGLQFLFEYFSETQRNKGNFPGRFSGRQFSNSRSEMNVSTLELGDSALYLCASSVMSPGTGELFFGEGSRLTVL.

The chain employs TRBV12-3 or TRBV12-4 and TRBJ1-4; D gene ambiguous. CDR3 length equals 11 residues. Trimming stripped 4 bases from V and 7 bases from J, with 4 bases between. CDR3 sequence (DNA): TGTGCCAGCAGTTATGGTGAAAAACTGTTTTTT. It specifies CASSYGEKLFF.

This clone appeared a few times. The rearrangement joins TRBV4-1 to TRBJ2-7; 10 bases fit TRBD1. Germline V gives CDR1 MGHRA, CDR2 YSYEKL. With V trimmed by 1 base and J by 4 bases, 10 bases remained unmatched. The CDR3 covers 17 residues. The chain's CDR3 is CASSQAQTGQGSYEQYF. CDR3 coding DNA: TGCGCCAGCAGCCAAGCCCAGACGGGACAGGGGTCATACGAGCAGTACTTC.

The V and J genes are TRBV5-6 and TRBJ2-3; possible D gene TRBD1, 5 bases. The CDR3 loop spans 17 amino acids. CDR1 is SGHDT and CDR2 is YYEEEE in the germline V gene. V dropped 4 bases and J dropped 0 bases, with 18 bases sitting between them. The CDR3 coding sequence is TGTGCCAGCAGCAACAGCTGGACACGTACTAGCACAGATACGCAGTATTTT. This gives the protein CASSNSWTRTSTDTQYF.

As concerns this clone: This same CDR3 is encoded by further DNA sequences in the sample. The gene calls are TRBV4-2 and TRBJ2-5; D unclear. The germline V gene encodes CDR1 LGHNA and CDR2 YNFKEQ. CDR3 length: 12 amino acids. V lost 1 base, J lost 5 bases, and 5 bases lay in between. The CDR3 nucleotides read TGTGCCAGCAGCCAAGGTGGCGAGACCCAGTACTTC. Protein: CASSQGGETQYF.

This clone was seen more than once but under ten times. The chain carries TRBV11-2 and TRBJ1-4; D gene unclear. The CDR3 sequence is 16 residues long. Between the trimmed V and J ends, which lost 1 base and 7 bases, there was a span of 16 bases. Germline loops: CDR1 SGHAT, CDR2 FQNNGV. CDR3 sequence reads: CASSLGQPGRSEKLFF. The CDR3 nucleotides are TGTGCCAGCAGCTTAGGCCAGCCCGGCAGGAGTGAAAAACTGTTTTTT.

The chain's CDR3 is CASSGIQGGPQHF. CDR3 bases: TGTGCCAGCAGCGGCATCCAAGGAGGCCCCCAGCATTTT. This chain links TRBV6-5 with TRBJ1-5; D gene uncertain. The germline V gene has CDR1 MNHEY and CDR2 SVGAGI. The CDR3 consists of 13 residues. V dropped 6 bases and J dropped 10 bases, with 16 bases sitting between them.

The rearrangement joins TRBV10-2 to TRBJ2-7; 7 nucleotides agree with TRBD2. The CDR3 is 14 amino acids. V lost 6 bases to trimming and J lost 2 bases; unmatched junction nucleotides: 7. CDR1 is WSHSY and CDR2 is SAAADI in the germline V gene. CDR3 loop: CASRRASGAYEQYF. For the CDR3, the DNA is TGCGCCAGCAGAAGGGCTAGCGGCGCCTACGAGCAGTACTTC.

This sequence joins TRBV5-1 and TRBJ2-3, with 8 bases lining up with TRBD1. V shed 1 base, J shed 1 base, and the junction held 5 bases outside the gene matches. From germline, CDR1 is SGHRS and CDR2 YFSETQ. There are 16 residues in the CDR3. The DNA for the CDR3 is TGCGCCAGCAGCTTGCAGGCAGGGGGCGGCACAGATACGCAGTATTTT. Amino acid sequence: CASSLQAGGGTDTQYF.

The genes are TRBV5-5 and TRBJ2-3; 7 positions match TRBD1. This CDR3 has 16 residues. Germline lookup yields CDR1 SGHKS and CDR2 YYEKEE (reference sequence). J gave up 4 bases and V 0 bases, and 8 bases lay outside the gene matches. The CDR3 region is CASSLGQGIGADTQYF. In nucleotides, the CDR3 is TGTGCCAGCAGCTTGGGACAGGGAATAGGGGCAGATACGCAGTATTTT.

The chain links TRBV4-2 to TRBJ2-1; D assignment may be TRBD1 or TRBD2 (6 bases each). This CDR3 has 14 amino acids. The V gene's germline CDR1 is LGHNA and CDR2 YNFKEQ. V shed 2 bases and J shed 7 bases, with 12 bases lying between them. In nucleotides, the CDR3 is TGTGCCAGCAGCCAACCGGGGGCTAAAAATGAGCAGTTCTTC. It specifies CASSQPGAKNEQFF.

This rearrangement joins TRBV27 to TRBJ1-6; possibly TRBD1 for D (6 bases). CDR1 and CDR2 from the germline V gene are MNHEY and SMNVEV (reference sequence). V was trimmed by 6 bases and J by 5 bases, leaving 17 bases between them. The CDR3 is 16 residues long. In nucleotides, the CDR3 is TGTGCCAGCAGCCGTGAGGGGGGTACTCATAATTCACCCCTCCACTTT. Its protein product is CASSREGGTHNSPLHF.

The V and J genes are TRBV25-1 and TRBJ2-5, with D tentatively TRBD1 or TRBD2 (5 bases each). V lost 2 bases, J lost 5 bases, and 15 bases lay in between. Germline V gives CDR1 MGHDK, CDR2 SYGVNS. The length of the CDR3 is 15 residues. DNA for the CDR3: TGTGCCAGCAGTGAAGGGGGAAGAGGATCGGAGACCCAGTACTTC. Translated, it gives CASSEGGRGSETQYF.

The CDR3 nucleotides are TGTGCCAGCAGTTATAATGGTCGCACTGAAGCTTTCTTT. Translated: CASSYNGRTEAFF. V is TRBV6-5 and J is TRBJ1-1; D is unresolved. The CDR3 sequence is 13 residues long. Trimming left V 3 bases short and J 4 bases short, with 9 bases between. In germline, CDR1 is MNHEY, CDR2 SVGAGI.

This chain connects TRBV3-1 (or the pseudogene TRBV3-2) to TRBJ2-3, with TRBD2 identical over 15 bases. Losses at the gene ends were 3 bases for V and 2 bases for J; bases not matched to a gene: 6. The CDR3 length is 18 residues. Looked up from germline, CDR1 is LGHDT and CDR2 is YNNKEL (reference sequence). The CDR3 DNA is TGTGCCAGCAGCCAGGGACTAGCGGGGGGTGAGTTCACAGATACGCAGTATTTT. Encoded protein: CASSQGLAGGEFTDTQYF.

The chain combines TRBV19 with TRBJ1-1, with TRBD1 as a possible D gene (5 bases). Germline V gene data show CDR1 as LNHDA and CDR2 as SQIVND (reference sequence). The CDR3 covers 15 residues. Deletions cut 6 bases from V and 4 bases from J, with 18 bases between. The CDR3 DNA sequence: TGTGCCAGTAGCCTGGGAGGCGGGGGGGTCACTGAAGCTTTCTTT. Protein: CASSLGGGGVTEAFF.

J is TRBJ2-3 and V is TRBV4-1; D is unresolved. The V end was cut by 3 bases, the J end by 1 base, with 5 bases between. This CDR3 spans 13 amino acids. Germline V gene data show CDR1 as MGHRA and CDR2 as YSYEKL. The chain's CDR3 is CASSHRGTDTQYF. The CDR3, as DNA: TGCGCCAGCAGCCATCGGGGCACAGATACGCAGTATTTT.

The chain combines TRBV3-1 (or the pseudogene TRBV3-2) with TRBJ2-7; D remains unclear. This CDR3 has 14 amino acids. V lost 2 bases and J lost 6, with 14 bases in between. The V gene's germline CDR1 is LGHDT and CDR2 YNNKEL (reference sequence). The CDR3 is CASSQMAAASEQYF. In DNA form, the CDR3 reads TGTGCCAGCAGCCAAATGGCAGCAGCAAGCGAGCAGTACTTC.

The rearrangement uses TRBV5-6 and TRBJ1-2; 9 nucleotides align to TRBD1. Germline loops: CDR1 SGHDT, CDR2 YYEEEE. The CDR3 totals 14 residues. V was pared by 2 bases and J by 5 bases, with 4 bases of the junction left unmatched. The CDR3 DNA follows: TGTGCCAGCAGCTTAGGGACAGGGCATTATGGCTACACCTTC. This encodes CASSLGTGHYGYTF.

The chain links TRBV7-2 to TRBJ1-1; the match to TRBD1 covers 9 bases. CDR3 length equals 13 residues. Trimming took 6 bases from V and 4 from J; bases not matched to a gene: 3. CDR1 is SGHTA, CDR2 FQGNSA, per germline. CDR3 loop: CASRTTGGTEAFF. The CDR3 coding sequence is TGTGCCAGCAGAACGACAGGGGGCACTGAAGCTTTCTTT.

The chain couples TRBV4-2 to TRBJ2-7; 13 bases align to TRBD2. There are 18 residues in the CDR3. The V gene's germline CDR1 is LGHNA and CDR2 YNFKEQ. Losses at the gene ends were 0 bases for V and 3 bases for J; bases not matched to a gene: 8. The CDR3, as DNA: TGTGCCAGCAGCCAAGATCGGACTAGCGGGGGCCCCGGCTACGAGCAGTACTTC. Translation gives CASSQDRTSGGPGYEQYF.